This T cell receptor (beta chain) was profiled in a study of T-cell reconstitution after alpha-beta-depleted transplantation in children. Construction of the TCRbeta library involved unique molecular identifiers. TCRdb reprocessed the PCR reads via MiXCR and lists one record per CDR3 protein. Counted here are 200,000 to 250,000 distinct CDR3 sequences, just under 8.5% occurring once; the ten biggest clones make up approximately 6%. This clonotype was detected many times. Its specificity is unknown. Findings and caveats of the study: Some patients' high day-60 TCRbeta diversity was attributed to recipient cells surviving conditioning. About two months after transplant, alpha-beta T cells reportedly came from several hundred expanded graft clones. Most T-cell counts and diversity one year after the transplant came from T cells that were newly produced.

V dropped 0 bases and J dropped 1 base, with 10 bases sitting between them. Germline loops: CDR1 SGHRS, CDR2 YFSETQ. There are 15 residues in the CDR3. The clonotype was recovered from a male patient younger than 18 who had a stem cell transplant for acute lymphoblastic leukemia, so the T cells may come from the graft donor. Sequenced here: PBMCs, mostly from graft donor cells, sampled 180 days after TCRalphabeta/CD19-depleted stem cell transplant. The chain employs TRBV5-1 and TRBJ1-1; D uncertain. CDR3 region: CASSLEAGPNTEAFF. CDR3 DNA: TGCGCCAGCAGCTTGGAAGCAGGCCCGAACACTGAAGCTTTCTTT.